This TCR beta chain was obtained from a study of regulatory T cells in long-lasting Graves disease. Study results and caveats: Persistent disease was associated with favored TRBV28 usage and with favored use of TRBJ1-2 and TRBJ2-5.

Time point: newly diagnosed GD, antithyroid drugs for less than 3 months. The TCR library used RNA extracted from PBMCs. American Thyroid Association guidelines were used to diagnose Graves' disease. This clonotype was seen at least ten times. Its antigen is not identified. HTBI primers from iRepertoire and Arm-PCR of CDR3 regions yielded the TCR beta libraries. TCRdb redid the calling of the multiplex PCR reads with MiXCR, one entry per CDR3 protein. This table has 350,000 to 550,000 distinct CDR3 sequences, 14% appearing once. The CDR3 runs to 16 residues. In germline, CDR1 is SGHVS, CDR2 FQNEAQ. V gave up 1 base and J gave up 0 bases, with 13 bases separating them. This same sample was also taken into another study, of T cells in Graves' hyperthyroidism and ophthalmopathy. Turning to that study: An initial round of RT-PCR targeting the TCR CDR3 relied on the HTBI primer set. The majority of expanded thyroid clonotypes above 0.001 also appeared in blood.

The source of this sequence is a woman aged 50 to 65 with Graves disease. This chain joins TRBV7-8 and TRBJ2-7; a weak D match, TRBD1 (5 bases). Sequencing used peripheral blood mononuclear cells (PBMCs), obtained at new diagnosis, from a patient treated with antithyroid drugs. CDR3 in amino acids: CASSLEAGITSYEQYF. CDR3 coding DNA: TGTGCCAGCAGCTTAGAAGCAGGGATTACCTCCTACGAGCAGTACTTC.